The entry that follows covers one TCR beta chain sequence. This entry belongs to a study of blood T cells in healthy people across ages. Alongside a J-beta primer mix, a sample-barcoded 5' primer served in a second PCR lasting roughly 6 to 11 cycles. A single record per CDR3 protein comes from TCRdb applying MiXCR to the 5' RACE reads. The sample lists some 1,500,000 distinct CDR3 sequences; approximately 39% were seen once. Sequencing input: blood. The sequence derives from a woman under 30 in good health.

For the CDR3, the DNA is TGTGCCAGCAGTGAAGTTGGGGGTTTAGTCTATGGCTACACCTTC. Its translation is CASSEVGGLVYGYTF. The rearrangement links TRBV25-1 to TRBJ1-2, with a possible D match to TRBD1 (5 bases). CDR3 length: 15 residues. The germline gives CDR1 MGHDK, CDR2 SYGVNS. Trimming took 2 bases from V and 4 from J, leaving 14 bases between them.